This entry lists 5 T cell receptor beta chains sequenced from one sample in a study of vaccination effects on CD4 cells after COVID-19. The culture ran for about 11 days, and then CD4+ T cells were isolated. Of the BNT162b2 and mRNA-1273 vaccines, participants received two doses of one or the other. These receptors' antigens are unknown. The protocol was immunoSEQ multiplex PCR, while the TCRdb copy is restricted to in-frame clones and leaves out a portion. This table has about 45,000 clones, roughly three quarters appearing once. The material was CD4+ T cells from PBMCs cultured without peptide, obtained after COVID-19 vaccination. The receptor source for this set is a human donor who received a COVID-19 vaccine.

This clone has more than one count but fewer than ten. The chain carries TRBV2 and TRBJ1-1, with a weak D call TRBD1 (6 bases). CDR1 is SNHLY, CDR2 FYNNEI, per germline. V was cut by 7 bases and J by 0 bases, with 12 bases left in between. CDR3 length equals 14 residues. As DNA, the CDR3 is TGTGCCAGCACCCAGGACAGTTTGAACACTGAAGCTTTCTTT. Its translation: CASTQDSLNTEAFF.

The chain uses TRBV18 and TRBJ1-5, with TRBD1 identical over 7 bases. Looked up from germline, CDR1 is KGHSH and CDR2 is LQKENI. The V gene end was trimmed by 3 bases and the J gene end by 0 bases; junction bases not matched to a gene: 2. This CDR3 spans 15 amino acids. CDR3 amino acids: CASSPTGDSNQPQHF. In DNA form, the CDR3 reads TGTGCCAGCTCACCTACAGGGGATAGCAATCAGCCCCAGCATTTT. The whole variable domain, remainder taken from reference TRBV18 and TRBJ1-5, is NAGVMQNPRHLVRRRGQEARLRCSPMKGHSHVYWYRQLPEEGLKFMVYLQKENIIDESGMPKERFSAEFPKEGPSILRIQQVVRGDSAAYFCASSPTGDSNQPQHFGDGTRLSIL.

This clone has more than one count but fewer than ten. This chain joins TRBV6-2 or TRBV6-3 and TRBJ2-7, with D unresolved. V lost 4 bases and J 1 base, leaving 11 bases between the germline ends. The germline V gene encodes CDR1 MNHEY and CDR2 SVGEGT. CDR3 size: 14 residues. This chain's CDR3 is CASSSLRTSYEQYF. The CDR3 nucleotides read TGTGCCAGCAGTTCACTACGAACTTCCTACGAGCAGTACTTC.

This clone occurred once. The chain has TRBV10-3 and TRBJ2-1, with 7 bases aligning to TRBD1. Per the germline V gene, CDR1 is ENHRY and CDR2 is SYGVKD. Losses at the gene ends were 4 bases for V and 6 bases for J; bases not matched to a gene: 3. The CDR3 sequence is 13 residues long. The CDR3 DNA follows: TGTGCCATCAGTGCGACAGGGTCCAATGAGCAGTTCTTC. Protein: CAISATGSNEQFF.

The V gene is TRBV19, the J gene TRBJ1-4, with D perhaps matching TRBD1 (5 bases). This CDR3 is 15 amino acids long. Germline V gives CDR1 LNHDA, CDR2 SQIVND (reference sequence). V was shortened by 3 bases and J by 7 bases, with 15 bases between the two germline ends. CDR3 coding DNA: TGTGCCAGTAGTATCAGGGACTGGGCATCTGAAAAACTGTTTTTT. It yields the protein CASSIRDWASEKLFF. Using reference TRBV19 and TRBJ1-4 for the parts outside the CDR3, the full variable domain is DGGITQSPKYLFRKEGQNVTLSCEQNLNHDAMYWYRQDPGQGLRLIYYSQIVNDFQKGDIAEGYSVSREKKESFPLTVTSAQKNPTAFYLCASSIRDWASEKLFFGSGTQLSVL.